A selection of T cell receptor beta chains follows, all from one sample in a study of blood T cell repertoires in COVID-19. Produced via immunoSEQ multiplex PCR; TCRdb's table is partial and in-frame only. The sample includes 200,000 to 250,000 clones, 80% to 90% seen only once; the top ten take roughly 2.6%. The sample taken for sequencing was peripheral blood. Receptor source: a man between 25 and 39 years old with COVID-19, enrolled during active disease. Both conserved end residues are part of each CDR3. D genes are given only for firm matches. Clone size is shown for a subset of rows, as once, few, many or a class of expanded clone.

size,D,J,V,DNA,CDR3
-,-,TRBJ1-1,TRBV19,TGTGCCAGTAGTATATCCCCGGACGCGGGCGCCCGTGAAGCTTTCTTT,CASSISPDAGAREAFF
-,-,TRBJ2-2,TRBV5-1,TGCGCCAGCAGCTTGGACTTGCCGGAGGTGGGGGAGCTGTTTTTT,CASSLDLPEVGELFF
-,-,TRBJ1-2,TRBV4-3,TGCGCCAGCAGCCAATGGACGGGGGGCTACACCTTC,CASSQWTGGYTF
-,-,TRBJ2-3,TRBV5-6,TGTGCCGGCGGGCAGGGGTCAACAGATACGCAGTATTTT,CAGGQGSTDTQYF
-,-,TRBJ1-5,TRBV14,TGTGCCAGCAGCCAAGCAGGGGCCCAGCCCCAGCATTTT,CASSQAGAQPQHF
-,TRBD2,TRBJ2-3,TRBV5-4,TGTGCCAGCAGCTTGGTTGGGCGGGGGACGCCAAATACGCAGTATTTT,CASSLVGRGTPNTQYF
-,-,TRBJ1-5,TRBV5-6,TGTGCCAGCAGCTGGGAGGGCGGTCCCCAGCATTTT,CASSWEGGPQHF
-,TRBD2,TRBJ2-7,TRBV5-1,TGCGCCAGCAGCTTCCCAAGTAGCGGGGGGGCCGAGCAGTACTTC,CASSFPSSGGAEQYF
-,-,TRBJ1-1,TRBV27,TGTGCCAGCAGTCCCGACAGAGTCCGTGAAGCTTTCTTT,CASSPDRVREAFF
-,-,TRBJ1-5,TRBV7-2,TGTGCCAGCAGCTTAGGCAGGGTTCGGAATCAGCCCCAGCATTTT,CASSLGRVRNQPQHF
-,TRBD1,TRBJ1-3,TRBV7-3,TGTGCCAGCAGCTTATATGGGACAGGCCGAAACACCATATATTTT,CASSLYGTGRNTIYF
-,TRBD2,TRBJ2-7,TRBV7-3,TGTGCCAGCAGCTTCGGGGGGAACCCGGACTACGAGCAGTACTTC,CASSFGGNPDYEQYF
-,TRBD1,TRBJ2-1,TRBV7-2,TGTGCCAGCAGCTCCCGACTAATATGGACAGGGTCCAATGAGCAGTTCTTC,CASSSRLIWTGSNEQFF
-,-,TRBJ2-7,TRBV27,TGTGCCAGCAGTTTACGGGCAGGGCCCTACGAGCAGTACTTC,CASSLRAGPYEQYF
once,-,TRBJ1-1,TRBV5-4,TGTGCCAGCAGCTTGTGGGGGAGGGGAGTCACTGAAGCTTTCTTT,CASSLWGRGVTEAFF
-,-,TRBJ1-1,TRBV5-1,TGCGCCAGCAGCTTTCAAGAGGGTTTTGAAACTGAAGCTTTCTTT,CASSFQEGFETEAFF
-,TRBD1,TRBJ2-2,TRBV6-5,TGTGCCAGCAGAGGGACAGGGAACACCGGGGAGCTGTTTTTT,CASRGTGNTGELFF
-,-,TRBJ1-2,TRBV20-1,TGCAGTGCTAGTAGGAGTAACTATGGCTACACCTTC,CSASRSNYGYTF
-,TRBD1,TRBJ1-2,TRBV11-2,TGTGCCAGCAGCTCCGACAGGGGGCGGGGGATTGGCTACACCTTC,CASSSDRGRGIGYTF
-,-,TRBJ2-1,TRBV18,TGTGCCTCCTCGCGGGACCCACAAGGGAATGAGCAGTTCTTC,CASSRDPQGNEQFF
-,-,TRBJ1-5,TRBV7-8,TGTGCCAGCAGCTCGGAGGGTGGGGCGGCTCAGCCCCAGCATTTT,CASSSEGGAAQPQHF
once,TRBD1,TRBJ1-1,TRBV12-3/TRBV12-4,TGTGCCAGCAGTTTAACCACAGGGGCTCTGGCTTTCTTT,CASSLTTGALAFF
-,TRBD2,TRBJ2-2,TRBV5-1,TGCGCCAGCAGCCCGGGACTAGCGGACACCGGGGAGCTGTTTTTT,CASSPGLADTGELFF
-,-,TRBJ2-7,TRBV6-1,TGTGCCAGCAGTGAATCGGGGGGCGCCATTATCTACGAGCAGTACTTC,CASSESGGAIIYEQYF
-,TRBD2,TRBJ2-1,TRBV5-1,TGCGCCAGCAGGCGGGGGAGCGGGAGTTCCTACAATGAGCAGTTCTTC,CASRRGSGSSYNEQFF
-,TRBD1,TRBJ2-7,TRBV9,TGTGCCAGCAGCCCTCGGGACAGCCACTCCTACGAGCAGTACTTC,CASSPRDSHSYEQYF
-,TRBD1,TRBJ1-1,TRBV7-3,TGTGCCAGCAGCCCCTCACAGGGACAGGGGCTCGGAGCTTTCTTT,CASSPSQGQGLGAFF
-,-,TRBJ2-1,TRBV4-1,TGCGCCAGCAGCCAAGATAGGACAGCTTCCTACAATGAGCAGTTCTTC,CASSQDRTASYNEQFF
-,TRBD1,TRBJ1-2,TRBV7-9,TGTGCCAGCAGCCCGGGGCACAGGGGGCTTGGCTATGGCTACACCTTC,CASSPGHRGLGYGYTF
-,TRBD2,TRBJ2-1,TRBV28,TGTGCCAGCAGTCCGGGACTAGCGGGATACAATGAGCAGTTCTTC,CASSPGLAGYNEQFF
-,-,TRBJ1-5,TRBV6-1,TGTGCCAGCAGTGTGGCAGGGGTATGGAGCAATCAGCCCCAGCATTTT,CASSVAGVWSNQPQHF
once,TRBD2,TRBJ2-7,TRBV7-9,TGTGCCAGCAGCCCACGGACTAGCGGAATATCTTACGAGCAGTACTTC,CASSPRTSGISYEQYF
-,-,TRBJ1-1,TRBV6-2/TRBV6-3,TGTGCCAGCAGCCCTCATTTGAACACTGAAGCTTTCTTT,CASSPHLNTEAFF
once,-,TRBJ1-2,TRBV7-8,TGTGCCAGCAGCTTAACAGGGACCTCCTATGGCTACACCTTC,CASSLTGTSYGYTF
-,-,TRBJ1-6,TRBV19,TGTGCCAGTGGCCCCCGGGAGAGCTCCTATAATTCACCCCTCCACTTT,CASGPRESSYNSPLHF
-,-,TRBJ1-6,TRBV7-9,TGTGCCAGCAGCTTTTCGAGTGCGGGGTCCGGACTTAATTCACCCCTCCACTTT,CASSFSSAGSGLNSPLHF
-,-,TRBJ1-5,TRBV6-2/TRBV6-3,TGTGCCAGCAGCCAACAGGGTGGGGTTGGCAATCAGCCCCAGCATTTT,CASSQQGGVGNQPQHF
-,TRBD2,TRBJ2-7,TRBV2,TGTGCCAGCATGGGGACTAGCGGGGCCCACGAGCAGTACTTC,CASMGTSGAHEQYF
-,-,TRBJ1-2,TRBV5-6,TGTGCCAGCAGCTTTGTCCTCCTCCCCAACTATGGCTACACCTTC,CASSFVLLPNYGYTF
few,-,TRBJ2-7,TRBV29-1,TGCAGCGTTGAAGATTCACCCGCGGGCTCCTACGAGCAGTACTTC,CSVEDSPAGSYEQYF
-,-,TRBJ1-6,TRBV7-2,TGTGCCAGCAGCTGGGCTTCGGCCAGCTCCTATAATTCACCCCTCCACTTT,CASSWASASSYNSPLHF
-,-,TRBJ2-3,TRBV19,TGTGCCAGTAGTCCCTTCCGCGGGTCGGTTGGGGCAGATACGCAGTATTTT,CASSPFRGSVGADTQYF
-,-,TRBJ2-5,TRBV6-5,TGTGCCAGCAGTTACTCGGACACGTTGGGTCAAGAGACCCAGTACTTC,CASSYSDTLGQETQYF
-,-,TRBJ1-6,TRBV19,TGTGCCAGTAGTATAGCAGCAGGGTCGAATTCACCCCTCCACTTT,CASSIAAGSNSPLHF
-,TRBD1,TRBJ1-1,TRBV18,TGTGCCAGCTCCCTCAGGGGGAAGACGGACACTGAAGCTTTCTTT,CASSLRGKTDTEAFF